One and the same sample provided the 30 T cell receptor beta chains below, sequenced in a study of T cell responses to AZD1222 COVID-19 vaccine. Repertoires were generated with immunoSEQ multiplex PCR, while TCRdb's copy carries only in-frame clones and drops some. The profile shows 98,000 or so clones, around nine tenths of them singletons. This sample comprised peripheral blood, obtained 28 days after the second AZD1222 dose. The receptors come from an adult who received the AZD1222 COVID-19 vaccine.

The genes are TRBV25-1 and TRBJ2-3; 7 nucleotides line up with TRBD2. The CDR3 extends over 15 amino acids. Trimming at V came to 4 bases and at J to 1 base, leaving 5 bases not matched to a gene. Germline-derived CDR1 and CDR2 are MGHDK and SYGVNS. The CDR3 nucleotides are TGTGCCAGCAGTGGGCTAGCGGACCGCACAGATACGCAGTATTTT. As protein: CASSGLADRTDTQYF.

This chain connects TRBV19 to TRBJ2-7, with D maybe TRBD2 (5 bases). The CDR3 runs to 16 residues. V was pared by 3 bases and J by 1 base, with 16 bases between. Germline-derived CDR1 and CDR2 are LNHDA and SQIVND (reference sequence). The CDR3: CASSIHPREASYEQYF. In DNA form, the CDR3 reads TGTGCCAGTAGTATCCACCCGAGGGAAGCTTCCTACGAGCAGTACTTC.

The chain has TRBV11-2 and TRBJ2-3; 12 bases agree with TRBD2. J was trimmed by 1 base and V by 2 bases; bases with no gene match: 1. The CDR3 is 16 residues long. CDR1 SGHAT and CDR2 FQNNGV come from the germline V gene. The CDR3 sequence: CASSLRLAGGTDTQYF. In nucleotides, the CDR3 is TGTGCCAGCAGCTTAAGACTAGCGGGAGGCACAGATACGCAGTATTTT. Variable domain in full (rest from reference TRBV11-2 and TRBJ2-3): EAGVAQSPRYKIIEKRQSVAFWCNPISGHATLYWYQQILGQGPKLLIQFQNNGVVDDSQLPKDRFSAERLKGVDSTLKIQPAKLEDSAVYLCASSLRLAGGTDTQYFGPGTRLTVL.

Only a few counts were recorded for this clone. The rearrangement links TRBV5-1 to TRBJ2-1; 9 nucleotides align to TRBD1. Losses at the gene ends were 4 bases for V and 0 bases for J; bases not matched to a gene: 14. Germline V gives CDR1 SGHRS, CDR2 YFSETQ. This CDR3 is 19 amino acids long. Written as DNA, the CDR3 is TGCGCCAGCAGCCTTCGGACAGGGGCCTCATCTTACTCCTACAATGAGCAGTTCTTC. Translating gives CASSLRTGASSYSYNEQFF.

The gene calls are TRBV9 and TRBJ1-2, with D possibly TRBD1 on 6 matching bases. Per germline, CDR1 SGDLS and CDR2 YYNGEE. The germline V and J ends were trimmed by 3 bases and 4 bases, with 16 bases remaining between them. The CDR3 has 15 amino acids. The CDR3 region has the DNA TGTGCCAGCAGCGGGGTCCCGGGGGACACCTATGGCTACACCTTC. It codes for CASSGVPGDTYGYTF. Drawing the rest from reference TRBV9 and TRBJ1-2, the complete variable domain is DSGVTQTPKHLITATGQRVTLRCSPRSGDLSVYWYQQSLDQGLQFLIQYYNGEERAKGNILERFSAQQFPDLHSELNLSSLELGDSALYFCASSGVPGDTYGYTFGSGTRLTVV.

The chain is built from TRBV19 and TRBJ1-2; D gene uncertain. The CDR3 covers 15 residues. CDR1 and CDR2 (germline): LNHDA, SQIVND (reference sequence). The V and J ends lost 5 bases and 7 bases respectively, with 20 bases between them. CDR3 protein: CASSGADRGIFGYTF. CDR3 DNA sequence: TGTGCCAGTAGTGGTGCGGACCGGGGTATTTTTGGCTACACCTTC. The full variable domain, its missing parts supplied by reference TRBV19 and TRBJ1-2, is DGGITQSPKYLFRKEGQNVTLSCEQNLNHDAMYWYRQDPGQGLRLIYYSQIVNDFQKGDIAEGYSVSREKKESFPLTVTSAQKNPTAFYLCASSGADRGIFGYTFGSGTRLTVV.

For the CDR3, the DNA is TGTGCCAGCAGTATCAATACAGGGACGGGGGAGCTGTTTTTT. Its translation: CASSINTGTGELFF. J is TRBJ2-2 and V is TRBV27; D might be TRBD1 (6 bases). Germline V gives CDR1 MNHEY, CDR2 SMNVEV (reference sequence). Trimming took off 5 bases at V and 8 bases at J, with 15 bases between the two ends. The CDR3 has 14 amino acids.

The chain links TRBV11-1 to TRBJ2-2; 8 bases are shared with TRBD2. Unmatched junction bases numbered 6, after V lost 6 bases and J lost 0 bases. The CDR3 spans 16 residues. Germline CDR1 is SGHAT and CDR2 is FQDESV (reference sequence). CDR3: CASSFQAGANTGELFF. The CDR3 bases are TGTGCCAGCAGTTTTCAAGCGGGGGCGAACACCGGGGAGCTGTTTTTT.

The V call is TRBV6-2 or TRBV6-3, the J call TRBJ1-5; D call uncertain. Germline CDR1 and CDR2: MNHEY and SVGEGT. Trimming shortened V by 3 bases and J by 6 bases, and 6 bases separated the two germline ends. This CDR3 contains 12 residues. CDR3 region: CASSYFGQPQHF. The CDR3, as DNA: TGTGCCAGCAGTTATTTCGGTCAGCCCCAGCATTTT.

The chain's CDR3 is CASSWTGGYEQYF. Written as DNA, the CDR3 is TGTGCCAGCAGTTGGACAGGGGGGTACGAGCAGTACTTC. The chain employs TRBV6-2 or TRBV6-3 and TRBJ2-7, with 10 bases aligning to TRBD1. This CDR3 has 13 amino acids. The J segment lost 4 bases and the V segment lost 4 bases, leaving 1 base of the junction unmatched. Germline V gives CDR1 MNHEY, CDR2 SVGEGT.

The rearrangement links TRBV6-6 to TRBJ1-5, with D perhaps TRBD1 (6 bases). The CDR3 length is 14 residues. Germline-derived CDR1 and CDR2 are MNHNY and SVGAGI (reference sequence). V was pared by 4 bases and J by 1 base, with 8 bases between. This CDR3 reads CASSFDRSNQPQHF. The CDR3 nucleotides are TGTGCCAGCAGTTTCGACAGGAGCAATCAGCCCCAGCATTTT.

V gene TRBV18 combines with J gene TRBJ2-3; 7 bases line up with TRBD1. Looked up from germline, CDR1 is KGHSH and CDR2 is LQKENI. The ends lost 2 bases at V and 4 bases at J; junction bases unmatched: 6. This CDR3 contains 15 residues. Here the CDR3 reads CASSPTGVGADTQYF. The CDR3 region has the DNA TGTGCCAGCTCACCAACAGGGGTCGGGGCAGATACGCAGTATTTT.

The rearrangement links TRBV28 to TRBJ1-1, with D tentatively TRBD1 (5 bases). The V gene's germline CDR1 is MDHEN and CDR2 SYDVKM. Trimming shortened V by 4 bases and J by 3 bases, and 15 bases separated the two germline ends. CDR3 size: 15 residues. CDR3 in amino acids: CASSSGRGFDTEAFF. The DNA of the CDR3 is TGTGCCAGCAGTTCGGGAAGGGGTTTTGACACTGAAGCTTTCTTT. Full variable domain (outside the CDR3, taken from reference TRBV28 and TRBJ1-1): DVKVTQSSRYLVKRTGEKVFLECVQDMDHENMFWYRQDPGLGLRLIYFSYDVKMKEKGDIPEGYSVSREKKERFSLILESASTNQTSMYLCASSSGRGFDTEAFFGQGTRLTVV.

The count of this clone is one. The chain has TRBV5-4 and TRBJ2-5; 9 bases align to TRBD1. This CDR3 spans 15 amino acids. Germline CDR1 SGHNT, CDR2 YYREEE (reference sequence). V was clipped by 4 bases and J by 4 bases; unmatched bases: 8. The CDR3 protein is CASSPGGTGRETQYF. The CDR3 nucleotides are TGTGCCAGCAGCCCTGGGGGGACAGGGCGAGAGACCCAGTACTTC.

This CDR3 reads CASSYQGNQPQHF. As DNA, the CDR3 is TGTGCCAGCAGTTACCAGGGGAATCAGCCCCAGCATTTT. The chain employs TRBV6-2 or TRBV6-3 and TRBJ1-5; possibly TRBD1 for D (6 bases). This CDR3 is 13 amino acids long. Trimming left V 2 bases short and J 4 bases short, with 6 bases between. Germline assignment: CDR1 MNHEY and CDR2 SVGEGT.

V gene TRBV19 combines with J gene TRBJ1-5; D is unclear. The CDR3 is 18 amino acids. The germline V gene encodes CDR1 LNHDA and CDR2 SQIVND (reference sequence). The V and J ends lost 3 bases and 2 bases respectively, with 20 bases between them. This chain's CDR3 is CASSIELGSSLRNQPQHF. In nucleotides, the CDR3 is TGTGCCAGTAGTATTGAATTAGGCAGTAGTCTCCGCAATCAGCCCCAGCATTTT.

In nucleotides, the CDR3 is TGTGCCTGGAGTGTCGGCGGGACCTACGAGCAGTACTTC. It yields the protein CAWSVGGTYEQYF. The rearrangement joins TRBV30 to TRBJ2-7, with a tentative D call TRBD2 (6 bases). The V end was cut by 0 bases, the J end by 2 bases, with 8 bases between. The germline V gene encodes CDR1 GTSNPN and CDR2 SVGIG (reference sequence). The CDR3 covers 13 residues.

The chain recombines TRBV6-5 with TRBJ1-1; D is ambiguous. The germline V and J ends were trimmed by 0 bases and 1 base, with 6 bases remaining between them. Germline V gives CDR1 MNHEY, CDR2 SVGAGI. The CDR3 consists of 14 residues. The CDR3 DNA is TGTGCCAGCAGTTACTCGGCAGCGAACACTGAAGCTTTCTTT. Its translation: CASSYSAANTEAFF.

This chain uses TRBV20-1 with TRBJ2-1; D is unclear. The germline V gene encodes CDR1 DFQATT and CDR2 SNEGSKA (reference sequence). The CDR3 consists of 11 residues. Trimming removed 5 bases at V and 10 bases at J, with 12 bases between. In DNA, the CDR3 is TGCAGTGCTCCCCGCCCTGACGAGCAGTTCTTC. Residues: CSAPRPDEQFF.

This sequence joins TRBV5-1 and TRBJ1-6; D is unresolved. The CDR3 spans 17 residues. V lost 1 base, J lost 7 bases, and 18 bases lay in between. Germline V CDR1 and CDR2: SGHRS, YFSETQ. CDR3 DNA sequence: TGCGCCAGCAGCTTGAGCGTCGGGGAATATCTGAATTCACCCCTCCACTTT. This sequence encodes CASSLSVGEYLNSPLHF.

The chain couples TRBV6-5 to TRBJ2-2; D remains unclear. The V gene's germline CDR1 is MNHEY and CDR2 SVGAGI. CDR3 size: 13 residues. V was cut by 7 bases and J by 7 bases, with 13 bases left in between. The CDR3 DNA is TGTGCCAGCAACCCTCAAGACGGCGGGGAGCTGTTTTTT. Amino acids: CASNPQDGGELFF.

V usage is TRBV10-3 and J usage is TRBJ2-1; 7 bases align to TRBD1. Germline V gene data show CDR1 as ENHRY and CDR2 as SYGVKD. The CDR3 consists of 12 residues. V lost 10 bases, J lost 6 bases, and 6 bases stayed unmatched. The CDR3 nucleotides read TGTGCCACCAGGGGGTTCGTCAATGAGCAGTTCTTC. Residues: CATRGFVNEQFF.

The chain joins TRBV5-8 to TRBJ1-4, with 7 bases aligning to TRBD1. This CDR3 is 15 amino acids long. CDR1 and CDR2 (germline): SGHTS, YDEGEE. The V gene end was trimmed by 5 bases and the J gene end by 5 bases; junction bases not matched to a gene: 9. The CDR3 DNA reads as TGTGCCAGCAGTATACAGGGGCAGGCGAATGAAAAACTGTTTTTT. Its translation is CASSIQGQANEKLFF.

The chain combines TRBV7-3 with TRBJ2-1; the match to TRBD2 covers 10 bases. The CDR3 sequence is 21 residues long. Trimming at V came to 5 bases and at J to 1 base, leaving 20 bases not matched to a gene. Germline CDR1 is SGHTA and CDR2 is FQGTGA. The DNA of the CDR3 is TGTGCCAGCAGCAACCCCGGGACTAGCGCAATGCAGTCCAGGTCCTACAATGAGCAGTTCTTC. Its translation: CASSNPGTSAMQSRSYNEQFF.

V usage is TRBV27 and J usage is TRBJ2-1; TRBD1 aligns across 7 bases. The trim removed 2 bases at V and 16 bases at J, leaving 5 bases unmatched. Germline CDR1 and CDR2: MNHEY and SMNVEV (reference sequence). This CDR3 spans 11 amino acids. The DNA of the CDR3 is TGTGCCAGCAGTTTACAGGGGGAAAATTTCTTC. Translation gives CASSLQGENFF.

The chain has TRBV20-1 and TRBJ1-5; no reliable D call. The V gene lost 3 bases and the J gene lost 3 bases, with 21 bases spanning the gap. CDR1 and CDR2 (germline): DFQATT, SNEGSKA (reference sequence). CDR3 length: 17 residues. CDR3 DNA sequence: TGCAGTGCTAGTCCCGGGCTTTTTGGGCAGTTCAATCAGCCCCAGCATTTT. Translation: CSASPGLFGQFNQPQHF.

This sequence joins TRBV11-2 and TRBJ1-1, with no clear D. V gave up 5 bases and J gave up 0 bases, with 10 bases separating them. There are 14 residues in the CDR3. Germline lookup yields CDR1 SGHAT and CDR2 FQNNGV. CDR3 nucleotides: TGTGCCAGCAGCCCTCTAATCATGAACACTGAAGCTTTCTTT. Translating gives CASSPLIMNTEAFF.

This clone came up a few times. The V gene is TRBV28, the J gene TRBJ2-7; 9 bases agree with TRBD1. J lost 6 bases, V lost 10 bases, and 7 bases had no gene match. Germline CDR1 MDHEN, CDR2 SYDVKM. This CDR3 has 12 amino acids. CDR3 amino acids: CATPGQGGEQYF. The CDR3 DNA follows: TGTGCCACCCCGGGACAGGGTGGCGAGCAGTACTTC.

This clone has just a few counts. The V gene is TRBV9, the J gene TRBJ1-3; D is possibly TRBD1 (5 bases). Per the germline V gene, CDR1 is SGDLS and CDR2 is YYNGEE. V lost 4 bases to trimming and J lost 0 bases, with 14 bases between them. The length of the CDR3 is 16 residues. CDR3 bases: TGTGCCAGCAGCCCCCGGGGACTCAGCTCTGGAAACACCATATATTTT. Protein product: CASSPRGLSSGNTIYF. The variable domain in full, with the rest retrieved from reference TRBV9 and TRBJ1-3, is DSGVTQTPKHLITATGQRVTLRCSPRSGDLSVYWYQQSLDQGLQFLIQYYNGEERAKGNILERFSAQQFPDLHSELNLSSLELGDSALYFCASSPRGLSSGNTIYFGEGSWLTVV.

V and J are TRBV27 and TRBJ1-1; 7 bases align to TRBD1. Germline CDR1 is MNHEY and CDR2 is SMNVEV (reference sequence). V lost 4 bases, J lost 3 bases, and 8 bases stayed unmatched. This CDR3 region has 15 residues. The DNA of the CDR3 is TGTGCCAGCAGTTCAGGGGGGACTACCGACACTGAAGCTTTCTTT. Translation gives CASSSGGTTDTEAFF.